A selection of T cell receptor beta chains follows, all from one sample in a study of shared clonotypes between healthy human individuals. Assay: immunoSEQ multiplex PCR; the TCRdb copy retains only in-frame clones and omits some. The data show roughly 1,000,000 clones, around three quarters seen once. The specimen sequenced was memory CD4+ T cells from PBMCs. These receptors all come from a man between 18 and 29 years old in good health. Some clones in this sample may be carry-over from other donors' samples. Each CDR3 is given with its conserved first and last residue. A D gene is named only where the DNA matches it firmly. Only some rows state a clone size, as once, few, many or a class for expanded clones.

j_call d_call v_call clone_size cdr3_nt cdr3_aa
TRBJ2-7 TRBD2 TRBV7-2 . TGTGCCAGCAGCTTAGTTACTAGCGGCTCCTACGAGCAGTACTTC CASSLVTSGSYEQYF
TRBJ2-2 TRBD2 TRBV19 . TGTGCCAGTAGGAAGACTAGCGGAGGGGCCACCGGGGAGCTGTTTTTT CASRKTSGGATGELFF
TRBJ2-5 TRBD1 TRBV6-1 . TGTGCCAGCAGTGGGCCTGGTGACAGGGGATGGGAGACCCAGTACTTC CASSGPGDRGWETQYF
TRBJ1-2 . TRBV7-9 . TGTGCCAGCAGCTTTTGGGGCGGCGGCTACACCTTC CASSFWGGGYTF
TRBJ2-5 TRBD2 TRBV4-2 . TGTGCCAGCAGCCAAGATGGTACTAGCGGCCAAGAGACCCAGTACTTC CASSQDGTSGQETQYF
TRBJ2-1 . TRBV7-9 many TGTGCCAGCAGGTACGAGAACAATGAGCAGTTCTTC CASRYENNEQFF
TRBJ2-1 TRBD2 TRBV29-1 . TGCAGCGTGGGGGGGAGGGTCGATGAGCAGTTCTTC CSVGGRVDEQFF
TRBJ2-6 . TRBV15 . TGTGCCACCAGCAGTAAACGGGCTTCTGGGGCCAACGTCCTGACTTTC CATSSKRASGANVLTF
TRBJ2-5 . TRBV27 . TGTGCCAGCAGTTCGCAGGGGTCGTGGGAGACCCAGTACTTC CASSSQGSWETQYF
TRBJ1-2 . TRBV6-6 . TGTGCCAGCAGGTCTAACAGGATTAACTATGGCTACACCTTC CASRSNRINYGYTF
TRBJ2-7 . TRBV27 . TGTGCCAGCAGCTTAGGACGGGCCTCCTACGAGCAGTACTTC CASSLGRASYEQYF
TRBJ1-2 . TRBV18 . TGTGCCAGCACGGCAGACAGACACTATGGCTACACCTTC CASTADRHYGYTF
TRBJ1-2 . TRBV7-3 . TGTGCCAGCAGCGAAACAGGTGGCGGTGGCTACACCTTC CASSETGGGGYTF
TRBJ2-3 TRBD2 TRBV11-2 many TGTGCCAGCAGCTTAGAAAGGCTAGCGGGAGTATTCGGTAACACAGATACGCAGTATTTT CASSLERLAGVFGNTDTQYF
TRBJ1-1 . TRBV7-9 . TGTGCCAGCAGCTTAGAGGGAGGTAGTGAAGCTTTCTTT CASSLEGGSEAFF
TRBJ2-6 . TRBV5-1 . TGCGCCAGCGGGGTTGAGGGGGCTGGGGCCAACGTCCTGACTTTC CASGVEGAGANVLTF
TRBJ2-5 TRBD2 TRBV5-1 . TGCGCCAGCAGCTTAACTAGCGGGTCAGAGACCCAGTACTTC CASSLTSGSETQYF
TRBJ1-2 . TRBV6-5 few TGTGCCAGCAGTTACATAAAGGGCGGAGGCTATGGCTACACCTTC CASSYIKGGGYGYTF
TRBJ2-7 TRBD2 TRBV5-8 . TGTGCCAGCGCGGCGGCGGGGGTTCGCGAGCAGTACTTC CASAAAGVREQYF
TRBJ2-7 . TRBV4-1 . TGCGCCAGCAGCCACTTAGGGGGAAACCGGGACTACGAGCAGTACTTC CASSHLGGNRDYEQYF
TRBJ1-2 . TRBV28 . TGTGCCAGCGGGAGGGGGTTCTATGGCTACACCTTC CASGRGFYGYTF
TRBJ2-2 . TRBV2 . TGTGCCAGCAGTGAGACCGGGGAGCTGTTTTTT CASSETGELFF
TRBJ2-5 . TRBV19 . TGTGCCAGTAGTATATGGGGGAAAAGGGAGACCCAGTACTTC CASSIWGKRETQYF
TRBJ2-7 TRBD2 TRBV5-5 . TGTGCCAGCAGCTCCGGGGGGGACCCCTACGAGCAGTACTTC CASSSGGDPYEQYF
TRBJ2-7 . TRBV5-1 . TGCGCCAGCAGCTTGGAGGCGTGGCGGGAGCAGTACTTC CASSLEAWREQYF
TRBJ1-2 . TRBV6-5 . TGTGCCAGCAGAGAGACAGCCGGCGGCTACACCTTC CASRETAGGYTF
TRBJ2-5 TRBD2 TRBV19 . TGTGCCAGTAGCCGCTTACTAGCGGGGGAGACCCAGTACTTC CASSRLLAGETQYF
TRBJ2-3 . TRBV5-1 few TGCGCCAGCAGCGACTTGGGTCAGGATACGCAGTATTTT CASSDLGQDTQYF
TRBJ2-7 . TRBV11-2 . TGTGCCAGCAGCTTAGCCCAGATAACCGACGAGCAGTACTTC CASSLAQITDEQYF
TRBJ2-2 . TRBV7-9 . TGTGCCAGCAGCTTATTAGGGGAGGTTACCGGGGAGCTGTTTTTT CASSLLGEVTGELFF
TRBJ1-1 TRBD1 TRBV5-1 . TGCGCCAGCAGGCCGGGGACAGGGGGATTGAACACTGAAGCTTTCTTT CASRPGTGGLNTEAFF
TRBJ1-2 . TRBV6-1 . TGTGCCAGCAGTGCCAGGTCGGCTGGCTACACCTTC CASSARSAGYTF
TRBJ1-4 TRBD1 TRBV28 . TGTGCCAGCAGTTTATCCGGGACAGGGGAAAAACTGTTTTTT CASSLSGTGEKLFF
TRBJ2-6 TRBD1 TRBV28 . TGTGCCAGCAGTCTACGACAGGGGGTAGATACTGGGGCCAACGTCCTGACTTTC CASSLRQGVDTGANVLTF
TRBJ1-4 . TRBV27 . TGTGCCAGCAGTTTTAGGGAAAAACTGTTTTTT CASSFREKLFF
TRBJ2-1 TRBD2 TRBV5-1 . TGCGCCAGCAGCTTGGTGGCTAGCGGGAAGGGTGAGCAGTTCTTC CASSLVASGKGEQFF
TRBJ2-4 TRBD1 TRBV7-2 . TGTGCCAGCAGCCTACAGGGGGCTGACGTTGACATTCAGTACTTC CASSLQGADVDIQYF
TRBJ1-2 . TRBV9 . TGTGCCAGCAGCCAAACAGCATCGGGTGGCTACACCTTC CASSQTASGGYTF
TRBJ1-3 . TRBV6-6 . TGTGCCGCCCGGGCCAGCTCTGGAAACACCATATATTTT CAARASSGNTIYF
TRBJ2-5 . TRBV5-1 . TGCGCCAGCAGCTTGGGTCCGGGAGAGACCCAGTACTTC CASSLGPGETQYF
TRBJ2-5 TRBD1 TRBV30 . TGTGCCTGGAGAACCACAGGGGGCCGGGAGACCCAGTACTTC CAWRTTGGRETQYF
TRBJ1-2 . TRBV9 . TGTGCCAGCAGTAGACCCGGGTCCCTCGCCTTC CASSRPGSLAF
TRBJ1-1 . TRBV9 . TGTGCCAGCAGCCCAGGGACATTCGGGCTCACTGAAGCTTTCTTT CASSPGTFGLTEAFF
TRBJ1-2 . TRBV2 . TGTGCCAGCAGTGAGATTAGGACATTGTTCGGCTACACCTTC CASSEIRTLFGYTF
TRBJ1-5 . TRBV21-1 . TGTGCCAGCAGCACCAATTATCAGCCCCAGCATTTT CASSTNYQPQHF
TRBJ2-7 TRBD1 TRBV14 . TGTGCCAGCAGCCCCCCAAGCGGGACAGGGGTTAGGGAGCAGTACTTC CASSPPSGTGVREQYF
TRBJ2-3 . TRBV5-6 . TGTGCCAGCAGCTTGGTTGGCGGGAGCACAGATACGCAGTATTTT CASSLVGGSTDTQYF